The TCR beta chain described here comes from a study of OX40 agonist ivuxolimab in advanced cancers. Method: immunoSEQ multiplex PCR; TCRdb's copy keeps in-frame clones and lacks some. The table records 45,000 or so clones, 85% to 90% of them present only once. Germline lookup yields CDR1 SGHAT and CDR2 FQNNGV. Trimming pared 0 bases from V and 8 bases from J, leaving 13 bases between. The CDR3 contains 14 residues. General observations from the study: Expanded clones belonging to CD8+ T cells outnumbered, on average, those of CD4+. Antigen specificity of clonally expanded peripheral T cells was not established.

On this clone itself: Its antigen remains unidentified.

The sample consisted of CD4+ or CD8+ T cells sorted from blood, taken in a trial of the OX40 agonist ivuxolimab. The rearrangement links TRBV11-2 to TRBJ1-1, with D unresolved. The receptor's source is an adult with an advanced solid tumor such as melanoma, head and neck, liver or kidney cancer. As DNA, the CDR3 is TGTGCCAGCAGCTTAGATTCGGCCAGGCCCGAAGCTTTCTTT. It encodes CASSLDSARPEAFF.